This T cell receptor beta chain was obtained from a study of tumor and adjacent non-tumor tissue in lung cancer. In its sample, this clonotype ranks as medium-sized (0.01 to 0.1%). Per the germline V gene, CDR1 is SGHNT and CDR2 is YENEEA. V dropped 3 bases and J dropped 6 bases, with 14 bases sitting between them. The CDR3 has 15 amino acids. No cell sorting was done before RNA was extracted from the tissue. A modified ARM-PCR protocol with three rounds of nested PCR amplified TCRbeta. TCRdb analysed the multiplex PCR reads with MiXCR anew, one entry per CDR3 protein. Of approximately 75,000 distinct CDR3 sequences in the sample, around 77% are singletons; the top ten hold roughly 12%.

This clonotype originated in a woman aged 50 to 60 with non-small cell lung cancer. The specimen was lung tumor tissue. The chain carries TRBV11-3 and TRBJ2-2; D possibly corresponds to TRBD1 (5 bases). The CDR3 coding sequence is TGTGCCAGCAGCTTTACCAGGGAATTCCCCGGGGAGCTGTTTTTT. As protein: CASSFTREFPGELFF.